The 10 T cell receptor beta chains reported below all come from one sample, sequenced in a study of blood T cell repertoires in COVID-19. Measured with immunoSEQ multiplex PCR; TCRdb has only the in-frame clones, and not every one. This sample has roughly 100,000 clones, with around 90% found just once. Sequences were obtained from peripheral blood. All receptors come from a human donor in a cohort sampled during active COVID-19.

CDR3 amino acids: CASSYAASYEQYF. CDR3 DNA sequence: TGTGCCAGCAGTTACGCGGCCTCCTACGAGCAGTACTTC. The chain is built from TRBV6-5 and TRBJ2-7; D not certain. From germline, CDR1 is MNHEY and CDR2 SVGAGI. V was cut by 2 bases and J by 0 bases, with 5 bases left in between. This CDR3 has 13 residues.

The CDR3 region is CASSYSMAGGLDEQFF. The CDR3 region has the DNA TGTGCCAGCAGTTACTCCATGGCGGGAGGGTTGGATGAGCAGTTCTTC. The V call is TRBV6-2 or TRBV6-3, the J call TRBJ2-1, with 9 bases lining up with TRBD2. With V trimmed by 0 bases and J by 8 bases, 8 bases remained unmatched. CDR3 length equals 16 residues. Germline CDR1 is MNHEY and CDR2 is SVGEGT.

Concerning this clone itself: Other DNA variants within this sample encode the same CDR3. CDR3 in DNA: TGTGCCAGCATCGGAGATAACTATGGCTACACCTTC. This translates into CASIGDNYGYTF. The chain is built from TRBV2 and TRBJ1-2; D not certain. Germline V CDR1 and CDR2: SNHLY, FYNNEI. The CDR3 has 12 amino acids. Trimming removed 7 bases from V and 1 base from J, with 7 bases in between.

The chain has TRBV7-6 and TRBJ2-7; 8 positions agree with TRBD2. V was clipped by 1 base and J by 6 bases; unmatched bases: 14. Germline V gene sequence: CDR1 SGHVS, CDR2 FNYEAQ. There are 17 residues in the CDR3. This chain's CDR3 is CASSLEAGSGSISEQYF. In DNA, the CDR3 is TGTGCCAGCAGCTTAGAGGCGGGCAGCGGGAGTATTAGCGAGCAGTACTTC.

V gene TRBV7-2 combines with J gene TRBJ2-7, with 8 bases aligning to TRBD2. This CDR3 has 17 residues. Germline trimming cut 0 bases from V and 0 bases from J; bases unmatched to any gene: 7. Germline V CDR1 and CDR2: SGHTA, FQGNSA. The CDR3 nucleotides are TGTGCCAGCAGCTTAGCGGTCGGGGGGGGTAGCTCCTACGAGCAGTACTTC. This translates into CASSLAVGGGSSYEQYF. Together with reference TRBV7-2 and TRBJ2-7, the CDR3 gives the full variable domain: GAGVSQSPSNKVTEKGKDVELRCDPISGHTALYWYRQSLGQGLEFLIYFQGNSAPDKSGLPSDRFSAERTGGSVSTLTIQRTQQEDSAVYLCASSLAVGGGSSYEQYFGPGTRLTVT.

This clone appeared once. This chain uses TRBV4-2 with TRBJ2-4, with a possible D match to TRBD1 (6 bases). The germline gives CDR1 LGHNA, CDR2 YNFKEQ. CDR3 length: 17 amino acids. With 4 bases removed from V and 1 base from J, the gap between germline ends came to 17 bases. CDR3 DNA sequence: TGTGCCAGCAGCCCATTGACTGGACAGTCGGCCAAAAACATTCAGTACTTC. Its protein product is CASSPLTGQSAKNIQYF.

This rearrangement joins TRBV7-9 to TRBJ2-4, with TRBD1 identical over 7 bases. Germline trimming cut 3 bases from V and 8 bases from J; bases unmatched to any gene: 7. The CDR3 is 14 amino acids. Germline V CDR1 and CDR2: SEHNR, FQNEAQ (reference sequence). The CDR3 sequence: CASSLITQGDIQYF. The CDR3 DNA is TGTGCCAGCAGCTTGATAACCCAGGGGGACATTCAGTACTTC.

This chain joins TRBV5-4 and TRBJ2-1; D not certain. V gave up 4 bases and J gave up 3 bases, with 8 bases separating them. CDR1 SGHNT and CDR2 YYREEE come from the germline V gene (reference sequence). This CDR3 is 13 amino acids long. CDR3 DNA: TGTGCCAGCAGCGAAGCCAACTACAATGAGCAGTTCTTC. As protein: CASSEANYNEQFF.

The chain combines TRBV6-2 or TRBV6-3 with TRBJ2-3; perhaps TRBD1 as D (5 bases). CDR1 is MNHEY, CDR2 SVGEGT, per germline. The CDR3 runs to 14 residues. Trimming pared 2 bases from V and 4 bases from J, leaving 10 bases between. The CDR3 loop reads CASSYHGRADTQYF. DNA for the CDR3: TGTGCCAGCAGTTACCATGGCAGGGCAGATACGCAGTATTTT.

The J gene is TRBJ2-3, the V gene TRBV3-1 (or the pseudogene TRBV3-2), with TRBD2 matching over 8 bases. The V gene end was trimmed by 4 bases and the J gene end by 0 bases; junction bases not matched to a gene: 9. The length of the CDR3 is 17 residues. Germline lookup yields CDR1 LGHDT and CDR2 YNNKEL (reference sequence). CDR3 DNA: TGTGCCAGCAGCCGAGTCCCGAGCGGGGGTAGCACAGATACGCAGTATTTT. Its protein product is CASSRVPSGGSTDTQYF.